This TCR beta chain is drawn from a study of blood T cell repertoires in COVID-19. Clones were sequenced by immunoSEQ multiplex PCR, and TCRdb holds only the in-frame ones, with some missing. The sample consists of roughly 96,000 clones, about four fifths of them appearing once. This sequence originates from a man at least 80 years old with acute or convalescent COVID-19. Sequencing was performed on peripheral blood.

In DNA, the CDR3 is TGTGCCTCCCTAACTGAAGCTTTCTTT. Residues: CASLTEAFF. The rearrangement joins TRBV2 to TRBJ1-1; no definite D call. The germline gives CDR1 SNHLY, CDR2 FYNNEI. Trimming took 11 bases from V and 5 from J, leaving 6 bases between them. The CDR3 length is 9 residues.